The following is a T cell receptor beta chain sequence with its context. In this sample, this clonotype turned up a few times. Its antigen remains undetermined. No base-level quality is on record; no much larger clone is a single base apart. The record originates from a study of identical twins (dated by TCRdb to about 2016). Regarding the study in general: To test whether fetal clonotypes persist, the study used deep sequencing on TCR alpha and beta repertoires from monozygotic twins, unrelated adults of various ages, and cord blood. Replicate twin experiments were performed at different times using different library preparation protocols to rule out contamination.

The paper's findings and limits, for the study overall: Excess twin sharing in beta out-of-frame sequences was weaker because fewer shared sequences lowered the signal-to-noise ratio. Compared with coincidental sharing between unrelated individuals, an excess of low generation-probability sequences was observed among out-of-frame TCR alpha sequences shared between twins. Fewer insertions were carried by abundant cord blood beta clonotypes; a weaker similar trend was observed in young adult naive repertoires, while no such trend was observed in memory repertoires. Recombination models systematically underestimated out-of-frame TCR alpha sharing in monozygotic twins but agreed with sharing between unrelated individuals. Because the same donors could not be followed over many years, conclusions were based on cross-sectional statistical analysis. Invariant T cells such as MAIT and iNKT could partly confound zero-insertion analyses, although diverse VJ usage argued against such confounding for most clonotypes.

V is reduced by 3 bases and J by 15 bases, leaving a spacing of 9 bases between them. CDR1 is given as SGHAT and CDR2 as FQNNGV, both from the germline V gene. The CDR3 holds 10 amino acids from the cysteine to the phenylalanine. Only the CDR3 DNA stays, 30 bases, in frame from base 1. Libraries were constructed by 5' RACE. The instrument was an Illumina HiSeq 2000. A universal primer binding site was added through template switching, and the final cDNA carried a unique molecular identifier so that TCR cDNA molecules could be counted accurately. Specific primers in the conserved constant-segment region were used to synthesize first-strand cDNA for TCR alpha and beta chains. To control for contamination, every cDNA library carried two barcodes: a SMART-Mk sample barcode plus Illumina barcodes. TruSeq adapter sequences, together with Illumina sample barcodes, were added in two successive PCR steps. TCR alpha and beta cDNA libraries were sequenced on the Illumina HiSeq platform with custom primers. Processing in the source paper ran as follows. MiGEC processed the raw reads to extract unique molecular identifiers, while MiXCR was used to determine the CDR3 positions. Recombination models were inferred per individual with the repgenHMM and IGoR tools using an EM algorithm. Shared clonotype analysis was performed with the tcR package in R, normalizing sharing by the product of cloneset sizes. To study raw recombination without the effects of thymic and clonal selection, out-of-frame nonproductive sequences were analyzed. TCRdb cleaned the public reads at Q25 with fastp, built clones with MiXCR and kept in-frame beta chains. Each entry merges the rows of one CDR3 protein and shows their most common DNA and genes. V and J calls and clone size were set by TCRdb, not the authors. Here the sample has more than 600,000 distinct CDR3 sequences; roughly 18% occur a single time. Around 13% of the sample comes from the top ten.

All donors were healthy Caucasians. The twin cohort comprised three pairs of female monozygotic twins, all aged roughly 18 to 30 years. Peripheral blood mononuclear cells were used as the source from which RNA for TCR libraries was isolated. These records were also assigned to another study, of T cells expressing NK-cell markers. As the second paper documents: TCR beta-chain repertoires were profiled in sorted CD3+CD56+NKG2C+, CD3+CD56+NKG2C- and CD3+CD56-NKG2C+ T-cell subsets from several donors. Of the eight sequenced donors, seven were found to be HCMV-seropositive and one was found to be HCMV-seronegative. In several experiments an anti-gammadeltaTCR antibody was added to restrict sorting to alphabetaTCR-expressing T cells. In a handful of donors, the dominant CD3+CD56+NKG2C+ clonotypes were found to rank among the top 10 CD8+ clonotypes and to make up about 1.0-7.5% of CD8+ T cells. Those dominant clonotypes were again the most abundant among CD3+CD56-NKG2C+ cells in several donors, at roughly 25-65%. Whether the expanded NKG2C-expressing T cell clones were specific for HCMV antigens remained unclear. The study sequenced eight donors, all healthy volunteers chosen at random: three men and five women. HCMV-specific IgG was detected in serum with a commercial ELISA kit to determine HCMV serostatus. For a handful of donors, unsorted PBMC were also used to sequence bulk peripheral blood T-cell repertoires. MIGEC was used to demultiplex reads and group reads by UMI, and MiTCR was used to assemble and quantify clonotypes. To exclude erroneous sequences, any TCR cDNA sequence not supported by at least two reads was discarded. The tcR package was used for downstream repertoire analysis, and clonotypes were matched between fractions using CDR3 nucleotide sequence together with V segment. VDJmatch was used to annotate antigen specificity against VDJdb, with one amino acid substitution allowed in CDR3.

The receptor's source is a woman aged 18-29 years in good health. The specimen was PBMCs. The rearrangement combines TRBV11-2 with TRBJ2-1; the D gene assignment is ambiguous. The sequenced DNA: TGTGCCAGCAGCTTTGGCCATTCGTTCTTC. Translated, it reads CASSFGHSFF.